This TCR beta chain was sequenced during a study of blood T cell repertoires in COVID-19. Study overall: Both acute and convalescent COVID-19 samples were obtained from the United States, Italy and Spain. Nucleic acid was either cDNA or gDNA, and it came from T cells, B-cell-depleted T cells, or PBMCs.

Original processing notes: The assay estimated nucleated cells by amplifying reference gene primers. Sequenced by immunoSEQ multiplex PCR; TCRdb stores in-frame clones only, minus some. The D gene and trimming were derived from the DNA, and the V and J assignments and clone size from that table. The sample has about 170,000 clones; about 86% are singletons. Trimming stripped 3 bases from V and 3 bases from J, with 15 bases between. The CDR3 is 15 amino acids. Germline-derived CDR1 and CDR2 are SGHAT and FQNNGV. Sequencing was done on a sample of peripheral blood. The J gene is TRBJ2-7, the V gene TRBV11-2; D may be TRBD2 (5 bases). The source is a human donor with acute or convalescent COVID-19. The donor label of this sample is uncertain. The CDR3, as DNA: TGTGCCAGCAGCTTGACCTTGGGAGAGGTCTACGAGCAGTACTTC. Translated, it gives CASSLTLGEVYEQYF.